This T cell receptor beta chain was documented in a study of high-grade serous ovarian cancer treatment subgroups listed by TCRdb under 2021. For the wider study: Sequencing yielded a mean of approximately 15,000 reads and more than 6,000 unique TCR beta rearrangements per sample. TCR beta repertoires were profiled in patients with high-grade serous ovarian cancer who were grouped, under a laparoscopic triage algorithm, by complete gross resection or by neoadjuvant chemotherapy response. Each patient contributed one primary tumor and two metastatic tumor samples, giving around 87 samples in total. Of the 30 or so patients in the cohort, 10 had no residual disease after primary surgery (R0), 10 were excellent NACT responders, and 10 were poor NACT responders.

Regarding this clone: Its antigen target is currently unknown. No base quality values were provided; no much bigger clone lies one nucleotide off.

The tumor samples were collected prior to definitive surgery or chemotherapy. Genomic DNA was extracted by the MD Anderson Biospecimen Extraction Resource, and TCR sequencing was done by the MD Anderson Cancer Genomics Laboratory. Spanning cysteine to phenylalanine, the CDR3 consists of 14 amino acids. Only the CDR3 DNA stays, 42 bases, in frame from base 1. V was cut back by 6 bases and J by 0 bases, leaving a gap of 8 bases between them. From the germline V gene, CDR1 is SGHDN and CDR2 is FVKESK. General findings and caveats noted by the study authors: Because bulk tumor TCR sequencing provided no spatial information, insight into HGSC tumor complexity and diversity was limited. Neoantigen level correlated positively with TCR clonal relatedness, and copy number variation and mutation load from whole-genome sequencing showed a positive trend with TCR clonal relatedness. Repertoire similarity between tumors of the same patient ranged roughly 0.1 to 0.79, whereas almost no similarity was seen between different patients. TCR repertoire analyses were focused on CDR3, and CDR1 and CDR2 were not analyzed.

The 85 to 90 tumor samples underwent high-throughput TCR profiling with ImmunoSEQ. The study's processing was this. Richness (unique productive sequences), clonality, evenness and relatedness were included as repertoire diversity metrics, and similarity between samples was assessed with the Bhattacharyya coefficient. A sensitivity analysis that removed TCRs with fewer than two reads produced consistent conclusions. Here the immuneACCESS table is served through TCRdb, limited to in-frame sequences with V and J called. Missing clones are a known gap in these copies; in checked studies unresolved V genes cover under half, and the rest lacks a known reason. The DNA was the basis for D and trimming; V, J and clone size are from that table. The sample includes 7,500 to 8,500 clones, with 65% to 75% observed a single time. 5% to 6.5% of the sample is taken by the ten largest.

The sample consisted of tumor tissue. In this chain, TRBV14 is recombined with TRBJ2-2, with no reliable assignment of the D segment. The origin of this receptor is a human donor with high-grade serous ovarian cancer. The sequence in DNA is TGTGCCAGCAGGCAGCAGACGAACACCGGGGAGCTGTTTTTT. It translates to CASRQQTNTGELFF.